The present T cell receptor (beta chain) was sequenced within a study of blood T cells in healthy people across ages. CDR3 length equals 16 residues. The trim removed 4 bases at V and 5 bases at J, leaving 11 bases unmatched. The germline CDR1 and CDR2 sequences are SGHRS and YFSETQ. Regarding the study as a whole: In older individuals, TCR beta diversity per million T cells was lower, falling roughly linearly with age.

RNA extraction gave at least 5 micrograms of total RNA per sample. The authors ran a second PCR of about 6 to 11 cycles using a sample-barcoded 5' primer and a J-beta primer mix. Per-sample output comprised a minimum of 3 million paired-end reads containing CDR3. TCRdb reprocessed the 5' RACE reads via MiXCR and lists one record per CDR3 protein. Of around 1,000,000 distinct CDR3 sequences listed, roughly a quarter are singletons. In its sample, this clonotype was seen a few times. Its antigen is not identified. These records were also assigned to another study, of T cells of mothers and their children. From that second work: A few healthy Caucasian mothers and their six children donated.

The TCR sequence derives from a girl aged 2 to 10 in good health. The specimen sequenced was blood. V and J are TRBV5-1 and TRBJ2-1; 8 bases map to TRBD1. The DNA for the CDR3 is TGCGCCAGCAGCCTGGGTGAGACAGGGGTTAACAATGAGCAGTTCTTC. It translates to CASSLGETGVNNEQFF.